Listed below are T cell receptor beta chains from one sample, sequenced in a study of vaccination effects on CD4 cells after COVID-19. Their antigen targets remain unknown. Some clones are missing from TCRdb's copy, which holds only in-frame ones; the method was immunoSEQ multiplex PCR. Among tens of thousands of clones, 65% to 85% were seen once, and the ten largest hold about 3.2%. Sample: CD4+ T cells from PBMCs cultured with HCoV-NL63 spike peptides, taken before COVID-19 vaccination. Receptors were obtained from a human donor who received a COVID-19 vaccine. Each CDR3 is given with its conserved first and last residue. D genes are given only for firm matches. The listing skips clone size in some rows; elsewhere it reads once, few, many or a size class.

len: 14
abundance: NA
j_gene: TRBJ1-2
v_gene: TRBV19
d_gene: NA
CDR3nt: TGTGCCAGTAGTATCCAGAGACCTAACTATGGCTACACCTTC
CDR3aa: CASSIQRPNYGYTF

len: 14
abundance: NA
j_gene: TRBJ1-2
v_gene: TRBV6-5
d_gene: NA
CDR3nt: TGTGCCAGCAGTTCCCACAAGGGCACTTATGGCTACACCTTC
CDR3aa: CASSSHKGTYGYTF

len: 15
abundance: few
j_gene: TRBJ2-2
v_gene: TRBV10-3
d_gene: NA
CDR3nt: TGTGCCATCAGTGGACTAGTTGACGGGACCGGGGAGCTGTTTTTT
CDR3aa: CAISGLVDGTGELFF

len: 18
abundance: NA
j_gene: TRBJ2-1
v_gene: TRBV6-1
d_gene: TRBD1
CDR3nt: TGTGCCAGCAGTGCGAGGCAGGGGGCAGGTCGGTCCTACAATGAGCAGTTCTTC
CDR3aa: CASSARQGAGRSYNEQFF

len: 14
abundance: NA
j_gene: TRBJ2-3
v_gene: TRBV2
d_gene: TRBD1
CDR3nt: TGTGCCAGCACCCGGGACAGGGGGTCCGGTTCGCAGTATTTT
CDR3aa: CASTRDRGSGSQYF

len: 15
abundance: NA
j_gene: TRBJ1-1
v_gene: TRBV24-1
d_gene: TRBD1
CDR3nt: TGTGCCACCAGTGACGCTGACAGGGGATCCACTGAAGCTTTCTTT
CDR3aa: CATSDADRGSTEAFF

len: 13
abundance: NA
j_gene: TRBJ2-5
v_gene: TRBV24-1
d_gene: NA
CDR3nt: TGTGCCACCAGTGATCCGGTCCAAGAGACCCAGTACTTC
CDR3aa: CATSDPVQETQYF

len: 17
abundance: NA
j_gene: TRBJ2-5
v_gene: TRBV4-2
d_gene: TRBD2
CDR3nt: TGTGCCAGCAGCCCCAGGACTAGCGGGGGGGCGAGGGAGACCCAGTACTTC
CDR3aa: CASSPRTSGGARETQYF

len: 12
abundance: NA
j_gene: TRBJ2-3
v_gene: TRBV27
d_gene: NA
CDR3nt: TGTGCCAGCAGTTCAAGGGCAGATACGCAGTATTTT
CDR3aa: CASSSRADTQYF

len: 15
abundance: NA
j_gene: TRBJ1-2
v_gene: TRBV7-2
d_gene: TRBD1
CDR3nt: TGTGCCAGCAGCTTAGCATCGGGACAGGGCTATGGCTACACCTTC
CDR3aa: CASSLASGQGYGYTF

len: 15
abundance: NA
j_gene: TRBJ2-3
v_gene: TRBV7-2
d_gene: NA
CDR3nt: TGTGCCAGCAGCGCCCATTCCGTAGGGGCAGATACGCAGTATTTT
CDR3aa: CASSAHSVGADTQYF

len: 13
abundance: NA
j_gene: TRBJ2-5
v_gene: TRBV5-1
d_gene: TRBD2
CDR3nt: TGCGCCAGCACCGGCGGGGGGAAAGAGACCCAGTACTTC
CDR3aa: CASTGGGKETQYF

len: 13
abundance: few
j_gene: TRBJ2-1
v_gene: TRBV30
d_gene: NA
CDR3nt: TGTGCCGCCGGACTACAAACCTACAATGAGCAGTTCTTC
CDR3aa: CAAGLQTYNEQFF

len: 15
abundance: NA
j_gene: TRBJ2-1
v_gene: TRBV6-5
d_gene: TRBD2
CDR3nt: TGTGCCAGCAGTACTAGCGGGAGCTCCTACAATGAGCAGTTCTTC
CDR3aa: CASSTSGSSYNEQFF

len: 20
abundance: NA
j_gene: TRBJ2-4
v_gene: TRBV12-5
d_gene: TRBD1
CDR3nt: TGTGCTAGTGGTCGTCAACCAGGACAGGGGTCGGTGATTTCCAAAAACATTCAGTACTTC
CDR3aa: CASGRQPGQGSVISKNIQYF

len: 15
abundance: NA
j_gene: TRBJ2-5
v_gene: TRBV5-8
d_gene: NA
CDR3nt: TGTGCCAGCACCATTTCCCTCGGAGGGGTAGAGACCCAGTACTTC
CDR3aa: CASTISLGGVETQYF

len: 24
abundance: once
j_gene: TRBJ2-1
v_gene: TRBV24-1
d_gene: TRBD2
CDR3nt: TGTGCCACCATCCTCACCAGGACCCCGATGGGGACTAGCGGGGGTCCCTCCTCCTACAATGAGCAGTTCTTC
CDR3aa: CATILTRTPMGTSGGPSSYNEQFF

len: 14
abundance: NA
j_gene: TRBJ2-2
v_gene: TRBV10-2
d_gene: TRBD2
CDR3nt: TGCGCCAGCGGGGCGGGAGGGTATTACGGGGAGCTGTTTTTT
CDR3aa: CASGAGGYYGELFF

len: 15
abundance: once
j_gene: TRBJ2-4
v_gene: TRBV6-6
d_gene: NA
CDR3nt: TGTGCCAGCAGTTACTATACCGGCCCAAAAAACATTCAGTACTTC
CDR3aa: CASSYYTGPKNIQYF

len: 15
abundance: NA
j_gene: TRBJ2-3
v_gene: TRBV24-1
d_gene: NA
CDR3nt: TGTGCCACCAGTGACCGGGACCGCCGCACAGATACGCAGTATTTT
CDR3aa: CATSDRDRRTDTQYF

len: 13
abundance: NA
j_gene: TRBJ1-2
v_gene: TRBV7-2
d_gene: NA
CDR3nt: TGTGCCAGCAGCTTAGGTTCAGGGCAGGGCTACACCTTC
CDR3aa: CASSLGSGQGYTF

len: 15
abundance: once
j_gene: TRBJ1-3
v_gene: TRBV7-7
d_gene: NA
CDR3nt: TGTGCCAGCAGCTTAGAGTACGGTAGAGGAAACACCATATATTTT
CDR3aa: CASSLEYGRGNTIYF

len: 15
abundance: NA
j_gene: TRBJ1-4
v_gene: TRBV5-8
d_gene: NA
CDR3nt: TGTGCCAGCAGACTCCCCGGGACGCAGGATGAAAAACTGTTTTTT
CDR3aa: CASRLPGTQDEKLFF

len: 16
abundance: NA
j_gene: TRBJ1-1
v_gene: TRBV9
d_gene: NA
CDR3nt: TGTGCCAGCAGCGTAGAGGACCGGCAGTCGAACACTGAAGCTTTCTTT
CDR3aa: CASSVEDRQSNTEAFF

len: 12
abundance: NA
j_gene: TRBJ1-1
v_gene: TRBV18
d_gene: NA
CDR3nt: TGTGCCAGCTCGCTATCTAGAACTGAAGCTTTCTTT
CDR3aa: CASSLSRTEAFF

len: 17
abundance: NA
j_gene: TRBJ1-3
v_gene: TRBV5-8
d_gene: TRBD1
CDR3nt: TGTGCCAGCAGCACGGGACAGTACTTCCCCTCTGGAAACACCATATATTTT
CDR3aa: CASSTGQYFPSGNTIYF

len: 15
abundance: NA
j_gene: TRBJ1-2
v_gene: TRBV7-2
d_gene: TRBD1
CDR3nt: TGTGCCAGCAGCTCATCGATGGACAGGGACTATGGCTACACCTTC
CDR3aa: CASSSSMDRDYGYTF

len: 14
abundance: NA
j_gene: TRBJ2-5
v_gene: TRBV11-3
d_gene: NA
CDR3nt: TGTGCCAGCAGCGACGCCAGGGGCCAAGAGACCCAGTACTTC
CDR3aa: CASSDARGQETQYF

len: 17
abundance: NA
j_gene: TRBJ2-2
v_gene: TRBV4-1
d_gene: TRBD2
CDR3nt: TGCGCCAGCAGCCAAGCTCTAGCGGGGGTGAACACCGGGGAGCTGTTTTTT
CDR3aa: CASSQALAGVNTGELFF

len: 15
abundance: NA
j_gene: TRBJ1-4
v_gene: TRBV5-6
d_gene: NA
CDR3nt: TGTGCCAGCAGCTTGTTTGGTGCAACTAATGAAAAACTGTTTTTT
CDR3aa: CASSLFGATNEKLFF